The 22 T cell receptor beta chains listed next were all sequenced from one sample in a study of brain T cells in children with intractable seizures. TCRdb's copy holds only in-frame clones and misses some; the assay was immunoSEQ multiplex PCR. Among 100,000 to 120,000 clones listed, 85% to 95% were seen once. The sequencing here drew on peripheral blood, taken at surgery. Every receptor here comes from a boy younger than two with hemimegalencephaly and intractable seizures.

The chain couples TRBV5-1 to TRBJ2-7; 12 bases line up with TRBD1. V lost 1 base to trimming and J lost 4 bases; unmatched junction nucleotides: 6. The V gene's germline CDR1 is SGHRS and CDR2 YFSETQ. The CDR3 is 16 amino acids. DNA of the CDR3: TGCGCCAGCAGCTTGTGGGGACAGGGGGCGTCGTACGAGCAGTACTTC. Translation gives CASSLWGQGASYEQYF.

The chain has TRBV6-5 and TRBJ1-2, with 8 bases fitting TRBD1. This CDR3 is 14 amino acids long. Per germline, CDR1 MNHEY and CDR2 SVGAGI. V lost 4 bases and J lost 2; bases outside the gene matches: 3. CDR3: CASSFGQGNYGYTF. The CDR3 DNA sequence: TGTGCCAGCAGTTTCGGACAGGGCAACTATGGCTACACCTTC.

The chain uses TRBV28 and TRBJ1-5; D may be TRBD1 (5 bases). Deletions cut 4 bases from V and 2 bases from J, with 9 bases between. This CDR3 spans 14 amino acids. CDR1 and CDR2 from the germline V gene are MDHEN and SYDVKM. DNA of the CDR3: TGTGCCAGCAGTTCAGGGCTCCGCAATCAGCCCCAGCATTTT. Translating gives CASSSGLRNQPQHF.

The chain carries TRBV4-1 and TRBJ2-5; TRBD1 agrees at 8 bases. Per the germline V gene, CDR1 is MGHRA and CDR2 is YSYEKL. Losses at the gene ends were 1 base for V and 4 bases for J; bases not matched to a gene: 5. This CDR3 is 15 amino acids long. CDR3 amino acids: CASSQGEQGVETQYF. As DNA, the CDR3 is TGCGCCAGCAGCCAAGGGGAACAGGGGGTAGAGACCCAGTACTTC.

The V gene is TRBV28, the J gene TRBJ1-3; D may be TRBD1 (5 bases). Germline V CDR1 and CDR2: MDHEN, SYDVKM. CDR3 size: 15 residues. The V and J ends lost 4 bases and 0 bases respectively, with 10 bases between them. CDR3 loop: CASSSGFGSGNTIYF. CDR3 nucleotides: TGTGCCAGCAGTTCAGGGTTCGGCTCTGGAAACACCATATATTTT.

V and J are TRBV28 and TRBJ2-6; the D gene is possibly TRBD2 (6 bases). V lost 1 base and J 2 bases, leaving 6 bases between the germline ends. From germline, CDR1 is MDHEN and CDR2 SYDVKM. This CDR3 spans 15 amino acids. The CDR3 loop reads CASSLSGAGANVLTF. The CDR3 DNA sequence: TGTGCCAGCAGTTTATCGGGGGCTGGGGCCAACGTCCTGACTTTC.

CDR3 nucleotides: TGTGCCAGCAGTCTCATTTTGGCTGGGGAGCTGTTTTTT. Residues: CASSLILAGELFF. This chain connects TRBV28 to TRBJ2-2; the D is unclear. The CDR3 totals 13 residues. Per the germline V gene, CDR1 is MDHEN and CDR2 is SYDVKM. Trimming left V 5 bases short and J 8 bases short, with 12 bases between.

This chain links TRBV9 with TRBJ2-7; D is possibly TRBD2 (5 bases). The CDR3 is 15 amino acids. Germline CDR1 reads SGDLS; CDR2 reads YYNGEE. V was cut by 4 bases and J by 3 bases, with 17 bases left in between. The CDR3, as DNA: TGTGCCAGCAGCCCTAACGCGGGCAGCTACTACGAGCAGTACTTC. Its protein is CASSPNAGSYYEQYF.

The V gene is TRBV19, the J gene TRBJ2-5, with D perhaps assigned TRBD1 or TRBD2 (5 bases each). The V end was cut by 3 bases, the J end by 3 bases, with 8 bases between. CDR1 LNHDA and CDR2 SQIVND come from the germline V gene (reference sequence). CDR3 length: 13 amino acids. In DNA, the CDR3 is TGTGCCAGTAGTATCGGGACCGAAGAGACCCAGTACTTC. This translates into CASSIGTEETQYF. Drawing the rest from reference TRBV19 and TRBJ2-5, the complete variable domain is DGGITQSPKYLFRKEGQNVTLSCEQNLNHDAMYWYRQDPGQGLRLIYYSQIVNDFQKGDIAEGYSVSREKKESFPLTVTSAQKNPTAFYLCASSIGTEETQYFGPGTRLLVL.

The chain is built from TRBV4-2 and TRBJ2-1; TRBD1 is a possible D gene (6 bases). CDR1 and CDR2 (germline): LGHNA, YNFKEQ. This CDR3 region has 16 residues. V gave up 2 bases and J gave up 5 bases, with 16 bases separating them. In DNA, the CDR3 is TGTGCCAGCAGCCAATTACAGGGAACCCCTGACAATGAGCAGTTCTTC. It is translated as CASSQLQGTPDNEQFF.

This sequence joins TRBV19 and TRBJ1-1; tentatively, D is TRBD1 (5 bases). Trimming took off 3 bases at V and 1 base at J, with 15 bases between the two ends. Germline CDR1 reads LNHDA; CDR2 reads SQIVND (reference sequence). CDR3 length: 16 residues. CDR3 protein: CASSMGLGRWNTEAFF. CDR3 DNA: TGTGCCAGTAGTATGGGACTCGGCCGTTGGAACACTGAAGCTTTCTTT.

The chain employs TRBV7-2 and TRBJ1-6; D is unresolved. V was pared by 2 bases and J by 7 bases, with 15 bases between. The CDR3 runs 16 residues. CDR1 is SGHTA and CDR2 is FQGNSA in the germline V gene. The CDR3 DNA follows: TGTGCCAGCAGCTTACTTTCGTATCGATTCAATTCACCCCTCCACTTT. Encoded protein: CASSLLSYRFNSPLHF.

The CDR3 is CASSFTTGSGELFF. CDR3 DNA: TGTGCCAGCAGTTTCACAACAGGGTCCGGGGAGCTGTTTTTT. The rearrangement joins TRBV27 to TRBJ2-2; possible D gene TRBD1, 6 bases. The ends were cut back, 3 bases at V and 6 bases at J, with 11 bases in the middle. The CDR3 consists of 14 residues. Germline V gives CDR1 MNHEY, CDR2 SMNVEV (reference sequence).

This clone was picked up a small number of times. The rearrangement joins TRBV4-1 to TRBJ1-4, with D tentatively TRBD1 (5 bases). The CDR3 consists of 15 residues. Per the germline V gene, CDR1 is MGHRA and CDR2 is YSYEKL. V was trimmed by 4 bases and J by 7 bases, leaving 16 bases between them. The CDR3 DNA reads TGCGCCAGCAGCCGGACCCTCGGGGCGGGTGAAAAACTGTTTTTT. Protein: CASSRTLGAGEKLFF.

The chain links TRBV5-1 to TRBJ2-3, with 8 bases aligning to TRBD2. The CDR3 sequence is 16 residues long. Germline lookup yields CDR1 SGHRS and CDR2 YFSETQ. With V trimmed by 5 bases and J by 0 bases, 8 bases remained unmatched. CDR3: CASSGGRYGSTDTQYF. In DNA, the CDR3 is TGCGCCAGCAGTGGCGGGAGGTACGGAAGCACAGATACGCAGTATTTT.

Here the CDR3 reads CASSSVQGNIHEQYF. In nucleotides, the CDR3 is TGTGCCAGCAGCTCAGTCCAGGGAAATATCCACGAGCAGTACTTC. This chain joins TRBV5-6 and TRBJ2-7; tentative D call: TRBD1 (5 bases). Trimming pared 3 bases from V and 5 bases from J, leaving 18 bases between. CDR3 length: 15 residues. Germline values: CDR1 SGHDT, CDR2 YYEEEE.

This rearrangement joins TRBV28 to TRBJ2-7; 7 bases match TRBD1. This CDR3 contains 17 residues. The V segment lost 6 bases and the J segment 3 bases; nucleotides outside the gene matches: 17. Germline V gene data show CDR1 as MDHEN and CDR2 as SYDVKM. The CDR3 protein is CASSPKFTLGQDYEQYF. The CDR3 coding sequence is TGTGCCAGCAGCCCAAAGTTTACCCTCGGACAGGACTACGAGCAGTACTTC.

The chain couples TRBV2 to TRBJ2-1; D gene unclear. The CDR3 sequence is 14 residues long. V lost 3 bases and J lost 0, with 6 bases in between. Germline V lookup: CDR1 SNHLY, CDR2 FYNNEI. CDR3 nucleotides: TGTGCCAGCAGTGACTACCGCTCCTACAATGAGCAGTTCTTC. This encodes CASSDYRSYNEQFF.

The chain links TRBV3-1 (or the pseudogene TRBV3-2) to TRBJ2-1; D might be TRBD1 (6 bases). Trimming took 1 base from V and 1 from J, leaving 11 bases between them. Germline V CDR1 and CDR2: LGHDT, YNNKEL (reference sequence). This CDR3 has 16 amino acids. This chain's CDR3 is CASSQGGLLSYNEQFF. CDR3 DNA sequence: TGTGCCAGCAGCCAAGGGGGGCTGTTGTCCTACAATGAGCAGTTCTTC.

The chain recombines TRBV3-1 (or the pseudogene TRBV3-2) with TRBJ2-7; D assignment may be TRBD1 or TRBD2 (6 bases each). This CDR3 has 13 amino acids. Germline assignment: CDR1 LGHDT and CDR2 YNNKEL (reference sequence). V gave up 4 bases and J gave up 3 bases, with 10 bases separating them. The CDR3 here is CASSRGGGYEQYF. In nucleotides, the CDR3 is TGTGCCAGCAGCCGCGGAGGGGGCTACGAGCAGTACTTC.

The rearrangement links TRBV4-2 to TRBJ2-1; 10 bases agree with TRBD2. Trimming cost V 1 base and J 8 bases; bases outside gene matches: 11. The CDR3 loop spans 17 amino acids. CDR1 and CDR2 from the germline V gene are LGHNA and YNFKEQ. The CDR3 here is CASSQGASGSYRDEQFF. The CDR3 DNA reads TGTGCCAGCAGCCAAGGGGCTAGCGGGAGTTATCGCGATGAGCAGTTCTTC.

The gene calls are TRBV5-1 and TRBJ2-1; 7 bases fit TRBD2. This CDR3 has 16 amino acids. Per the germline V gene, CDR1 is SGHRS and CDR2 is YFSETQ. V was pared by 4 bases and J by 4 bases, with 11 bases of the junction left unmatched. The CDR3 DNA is TGCGCCAGCAGCGGGGACTACGGTCTCCAGTACAATGAGCAGTTCTTC. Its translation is CASSGDYGLQYNEQFF. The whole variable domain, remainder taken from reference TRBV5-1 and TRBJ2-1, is KAGVTQTPRYLIKTRGQQVTLSCSPISGHRSVSWYQQTPGQGLQFLFEYFSETQRNKGNFPGRFSGRQFSNSRSEMNVSTLELGDSALYLCASSGDYGLQYNEQFFGPGTRLTVL.